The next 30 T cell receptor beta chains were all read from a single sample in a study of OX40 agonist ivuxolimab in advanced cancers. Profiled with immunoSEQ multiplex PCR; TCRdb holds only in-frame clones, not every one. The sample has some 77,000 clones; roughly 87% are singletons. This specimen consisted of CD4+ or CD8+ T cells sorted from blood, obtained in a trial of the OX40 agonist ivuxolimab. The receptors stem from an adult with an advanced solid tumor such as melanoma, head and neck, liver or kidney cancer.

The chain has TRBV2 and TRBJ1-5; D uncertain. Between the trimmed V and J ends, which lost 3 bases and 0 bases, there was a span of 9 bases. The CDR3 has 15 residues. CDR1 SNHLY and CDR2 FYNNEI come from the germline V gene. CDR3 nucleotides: TGTGCCAGCAGTGACAGGCTTTATAGCAATCAGCCCCAGCATTTT. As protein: CASSDRLYSNQPQHF. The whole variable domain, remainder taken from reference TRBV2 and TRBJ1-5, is EPEVTQTPSHQVTQMGQEVILRCVPISNHLYFYWYRQILGQKVEFLVSFYNNEISEKSEIFDDQFSVERPDGSNFTLKIRSTKLEDSAMYFCASSDRLYSNQPQHFGDGTRLSIL.

The CDR3 sequence is CASSVGAGDTYEQYF. CDR3 in DNA: TGTGCCAGCAGTGTAGGGGCAGGCGACACCTACGAGCAGTACTTC. The J gene is TRBJ2-7, the V gene TRBV2, with a weak D call TRBD1 (5 bases). Trimming pared 4 bases from V and 2 bases from J, leaving 15 bases between. Germline CDR1 reads SNHLY; CDR2 reads FYNNEI. The CDR3 totals 15 residues.

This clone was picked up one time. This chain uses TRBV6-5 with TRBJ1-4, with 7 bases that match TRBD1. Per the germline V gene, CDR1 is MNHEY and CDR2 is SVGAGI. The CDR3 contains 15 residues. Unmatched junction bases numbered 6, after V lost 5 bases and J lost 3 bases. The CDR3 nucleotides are TGTGCCAGCAGTCGACAGGGCTTCCCTAATGAAAAACTGTTTTTT. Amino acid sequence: CASSRQGFPNEKLFF.

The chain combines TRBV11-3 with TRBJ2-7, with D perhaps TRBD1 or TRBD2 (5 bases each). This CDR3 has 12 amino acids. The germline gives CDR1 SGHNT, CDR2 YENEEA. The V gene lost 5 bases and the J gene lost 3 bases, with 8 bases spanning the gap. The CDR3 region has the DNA TGTGCCAGCAGCGGGACGAACTACGAGCAGTACTTC. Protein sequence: CASSGTNYEQYF.

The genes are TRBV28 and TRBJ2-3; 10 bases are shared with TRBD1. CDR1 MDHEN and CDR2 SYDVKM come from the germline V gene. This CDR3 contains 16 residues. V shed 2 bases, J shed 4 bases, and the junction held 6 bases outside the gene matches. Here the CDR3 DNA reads TGTGCCAGCAGTTTAGGACAGGGGGGGTTTTCAGATACGCAGTATTTT. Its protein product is CASSLGQGGFSDTQYF.

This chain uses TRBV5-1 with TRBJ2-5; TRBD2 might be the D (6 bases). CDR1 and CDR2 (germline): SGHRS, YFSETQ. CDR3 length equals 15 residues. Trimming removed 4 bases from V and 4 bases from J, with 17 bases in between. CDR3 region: CASSTEGLGTETQYF. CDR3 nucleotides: TGCGCCAGCAGCACCGAGGGACTCGGGACAGAGACCCAGTACTTC.

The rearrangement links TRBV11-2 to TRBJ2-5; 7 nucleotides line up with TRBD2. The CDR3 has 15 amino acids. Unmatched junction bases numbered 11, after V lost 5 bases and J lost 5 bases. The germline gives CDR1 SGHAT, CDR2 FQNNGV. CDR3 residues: CASSMNGGGYETQYF. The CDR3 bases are TGTGCCAGCAGCATGAATGGCGGGGGATACGAGACCCAGTACTTC.

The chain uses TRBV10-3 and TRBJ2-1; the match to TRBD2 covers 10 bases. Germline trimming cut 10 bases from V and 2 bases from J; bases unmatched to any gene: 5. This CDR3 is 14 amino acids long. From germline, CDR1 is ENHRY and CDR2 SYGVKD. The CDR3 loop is CATASGSTYNEQFF. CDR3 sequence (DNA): TGTGCCACCGCTAGCGGGAGCACCTACAATGAGCAGTTCTTC.

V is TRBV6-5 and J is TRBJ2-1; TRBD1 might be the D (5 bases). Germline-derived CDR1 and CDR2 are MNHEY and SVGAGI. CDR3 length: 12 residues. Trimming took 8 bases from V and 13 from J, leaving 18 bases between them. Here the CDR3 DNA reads TGTGCCAGCGGTTGGGGCCCCCAGGACCAGTTCTTC. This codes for CASGWGPQDQFF.

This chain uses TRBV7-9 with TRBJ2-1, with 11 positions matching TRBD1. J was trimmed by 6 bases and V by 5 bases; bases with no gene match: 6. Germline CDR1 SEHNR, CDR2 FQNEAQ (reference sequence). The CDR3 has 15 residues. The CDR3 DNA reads TGTGCCAGCAGCCCACCCGGGACAGGGGGCAATGAGCAGTTCTTC. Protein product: CASSPPGTGGNEQFF.

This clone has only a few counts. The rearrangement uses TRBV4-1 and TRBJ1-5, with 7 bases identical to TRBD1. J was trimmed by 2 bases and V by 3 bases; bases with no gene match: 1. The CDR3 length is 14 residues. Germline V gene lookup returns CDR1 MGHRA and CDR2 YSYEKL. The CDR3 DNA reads TGCGCCAGCAGCCATACAGGGGGCAATCAGCCCCAGCATTTT. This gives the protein CASSHTGGNQPQHF.

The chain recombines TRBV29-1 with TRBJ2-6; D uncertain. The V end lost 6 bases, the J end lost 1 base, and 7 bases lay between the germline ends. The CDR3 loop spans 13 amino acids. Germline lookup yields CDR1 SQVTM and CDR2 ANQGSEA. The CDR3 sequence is CSVHKSGANVLTF. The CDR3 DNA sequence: TGCAGCGTCCACAAATCTGGGGCCAACGTCCTGACTTTC.

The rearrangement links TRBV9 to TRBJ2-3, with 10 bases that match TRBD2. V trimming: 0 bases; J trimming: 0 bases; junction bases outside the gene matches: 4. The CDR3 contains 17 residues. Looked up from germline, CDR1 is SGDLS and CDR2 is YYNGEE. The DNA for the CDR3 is TGTGCCAGCAGCGTAGCTAGCGGGAGCGCGAGCACAGATACGCAGTATTTT. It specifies CASSVASGSASTDTQYF.

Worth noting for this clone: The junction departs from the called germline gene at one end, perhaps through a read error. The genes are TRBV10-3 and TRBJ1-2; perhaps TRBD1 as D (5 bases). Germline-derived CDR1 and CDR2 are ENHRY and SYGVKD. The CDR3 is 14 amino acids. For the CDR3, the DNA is TGTGCCAGCAGTGAAGTCCCGGGGGTCTATGGCTACACCTTC. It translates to CASSEVPGVYGYTF.

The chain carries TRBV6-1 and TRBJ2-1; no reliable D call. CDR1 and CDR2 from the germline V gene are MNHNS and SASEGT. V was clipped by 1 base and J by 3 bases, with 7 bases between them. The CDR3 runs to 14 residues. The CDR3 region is CASSEVSIYNEQFF. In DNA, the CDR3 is TGTGCCAGCAGTGAAGTTAGTATCTACAATGAGCAGTTCTTC.

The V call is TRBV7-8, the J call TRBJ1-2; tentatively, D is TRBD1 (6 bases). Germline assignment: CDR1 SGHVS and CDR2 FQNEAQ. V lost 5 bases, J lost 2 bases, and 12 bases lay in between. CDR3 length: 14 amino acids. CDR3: CASSPRGPNYGYTF. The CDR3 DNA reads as TGTGCCAGCAGCCCCAGGGGTCCGAACTATGGCTACACCTTC.

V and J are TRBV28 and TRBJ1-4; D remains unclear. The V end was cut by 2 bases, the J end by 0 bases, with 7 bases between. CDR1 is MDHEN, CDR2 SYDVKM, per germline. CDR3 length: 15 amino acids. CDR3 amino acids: CASSLSGATNEKLFF. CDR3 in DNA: TGTGCCAGCAGTTTAAGTGGGGCAACTAATGAAAAACTGTTTTTT.

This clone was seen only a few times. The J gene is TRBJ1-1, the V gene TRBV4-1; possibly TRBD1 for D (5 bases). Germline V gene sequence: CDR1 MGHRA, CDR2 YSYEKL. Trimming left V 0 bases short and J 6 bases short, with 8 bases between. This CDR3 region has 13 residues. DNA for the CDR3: TGCGCCAGCAGCCAAGACAGGGCCGCTGAAGCTTTCTTT. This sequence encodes CASSQDRAAEAFF.

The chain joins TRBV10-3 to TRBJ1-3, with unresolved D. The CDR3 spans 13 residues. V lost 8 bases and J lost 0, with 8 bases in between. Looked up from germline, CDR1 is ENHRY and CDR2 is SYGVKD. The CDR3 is CAIGKNSGNTIYF. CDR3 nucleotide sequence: TGTGCCATCGGCAAAAACTCTGGAAACACCATATATTTT.

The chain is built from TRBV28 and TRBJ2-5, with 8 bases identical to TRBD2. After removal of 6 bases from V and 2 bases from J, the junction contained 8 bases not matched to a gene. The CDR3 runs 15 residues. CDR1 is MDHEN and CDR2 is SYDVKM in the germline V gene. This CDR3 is CASSSLAGTQETQYF. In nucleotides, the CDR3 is TGTGCCAGCAGCTCATTAGCGGGGACTCAAGAGACCCAGTACTTC.

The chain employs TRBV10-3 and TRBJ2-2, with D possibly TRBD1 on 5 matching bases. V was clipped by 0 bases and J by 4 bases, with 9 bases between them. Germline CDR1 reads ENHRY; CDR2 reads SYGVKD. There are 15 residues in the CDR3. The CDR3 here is CAISESRVGTGELFF. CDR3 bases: TGTGCCATCAGTGAGTCCAGGGTGGGCACCGGGGAGCTGTTTTTT.

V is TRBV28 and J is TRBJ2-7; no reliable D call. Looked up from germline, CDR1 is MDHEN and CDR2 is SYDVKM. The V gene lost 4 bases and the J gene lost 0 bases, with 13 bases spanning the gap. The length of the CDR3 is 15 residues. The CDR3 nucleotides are TGTGCCAGCAGTTCGCCGACTGGCCCCTCCTACGAGCAGTACTTC. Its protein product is CASSSPTGPSYEQYF. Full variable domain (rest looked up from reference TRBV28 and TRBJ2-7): DVKVTQSSRYLVKRTGEKVFLECVQDMDHENMFWYRQDPGLGLRLIYFSYDVKMKEKGDIPEGYSVSREKKERFSLILESASTNQTSMYLCASSSPTGPSYEQYFGPGTRLTVT.

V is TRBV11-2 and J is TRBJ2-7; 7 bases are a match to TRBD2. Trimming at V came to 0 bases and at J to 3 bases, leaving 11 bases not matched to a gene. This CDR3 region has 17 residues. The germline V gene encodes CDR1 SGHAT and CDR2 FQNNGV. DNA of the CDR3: TGTGCCAGCAGCTTAGATTGGGGGGGAGGGGTCCACTACGAGCAGTACTTC. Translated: CASSLDWGGGVHYEQYF.

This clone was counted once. Written as DNA, the CDR3 is TGTGCCAGCTCACCACCCAATCGGGTAGGAGAGACCCAGTACTTC. Protein sequence: CASSPPNRVGETQYF. The chain is built from TRBV18 and TRBJ2-5, with no clear D. The CDR3 covers 15 residues. V was shortened by 0 bases and J by 4 bases, with 12 bases between the two germline ends. Germline lookup yields CDR1 KGHSH and CDR2 LQKENI.

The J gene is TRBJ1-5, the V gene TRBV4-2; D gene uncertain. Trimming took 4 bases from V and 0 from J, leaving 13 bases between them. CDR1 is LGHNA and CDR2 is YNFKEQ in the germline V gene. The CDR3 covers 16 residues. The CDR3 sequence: CASSPRLRDSNQPQHF. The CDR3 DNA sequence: TGTGCCAGCAGCCCTCGGCTCCGGGATAGCAATCAGCCCCAGCATTTT.

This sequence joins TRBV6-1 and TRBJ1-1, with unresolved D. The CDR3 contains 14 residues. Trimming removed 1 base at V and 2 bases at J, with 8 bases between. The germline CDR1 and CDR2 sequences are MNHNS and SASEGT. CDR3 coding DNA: TGTGCCAGCAGTGAAGGCCTTAAAAACACTGAAGCTTTCTTT. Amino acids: CASSEGLKNTEAFF.

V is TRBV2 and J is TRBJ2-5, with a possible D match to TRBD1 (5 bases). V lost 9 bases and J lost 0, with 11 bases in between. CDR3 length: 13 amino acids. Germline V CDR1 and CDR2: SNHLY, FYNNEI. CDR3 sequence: CASCRDHQETQYF. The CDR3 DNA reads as TGTGCCAGTTGCAGGGATCACCAAGAGACCCAGTACTTC.

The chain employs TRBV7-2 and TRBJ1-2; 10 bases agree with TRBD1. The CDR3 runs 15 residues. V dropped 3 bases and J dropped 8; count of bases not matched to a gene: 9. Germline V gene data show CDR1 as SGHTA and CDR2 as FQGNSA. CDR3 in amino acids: CASSLGGQGTLGYTF. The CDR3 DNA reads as TGTGCCAGCAGCTTGGGGGGACAGGGGACGTTGGGCTACACCTTC.

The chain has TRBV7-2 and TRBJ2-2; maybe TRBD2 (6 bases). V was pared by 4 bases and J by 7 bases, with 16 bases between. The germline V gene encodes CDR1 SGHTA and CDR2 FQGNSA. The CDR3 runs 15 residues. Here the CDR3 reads CASSSEGWGYGELFF. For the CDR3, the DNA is TGTGCCAGCAGCTCGGAGGGTTGGGGTTACGGGGAGCTGTTTTTT.

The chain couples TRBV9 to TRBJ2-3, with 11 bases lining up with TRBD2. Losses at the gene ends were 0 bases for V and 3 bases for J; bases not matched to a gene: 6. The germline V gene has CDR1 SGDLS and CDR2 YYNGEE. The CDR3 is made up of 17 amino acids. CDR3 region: CASSVVRLAGGTDTQYF. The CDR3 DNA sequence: TGTGCCAGCAGCGTAGTCCGCCTAGCGGGAGGAACAGATACGCAGTATTTT.